This T cell receptor beta chain was recorded in a study of beta chain features in type 1 diabetes. Study summary: Similarity in age, gender and cell yields was seen between patients and healthy donors.

Findings and caveats of the study: Among all four CD4+ subsets, Type 1 diabetes patients had TCRB CDR3s that were moderately but significantly shorter.

Of the isolated RNA, all was reverse transcribed, and so the sequenced material was expressed TCRB transcripts. TCRdb's table, derived via immunoSEQ multiplex PCR, lists solely in-frame clones and lacks some. The sample includes around 240,000 clones, 15% to 20% of them seen just once. Germline assignment: CDR1 LNHNV and CDR2 YYDKDF (reference sequence). CDR3 length: 14 amino acids. V lost 0 bases, J lost 6 bases, and 9 bases lay in between. Every participating donor gave one draw, a heparinised blood sample averaging roughly 0.12 L. CD4+ naive, central memory, regulatory and stem cell-like memory subsets were isolated by sorting on CD45RO/CCR7/CD25/CD127/CD95/CD27. Of note for this clone: Its antigen is currently unknown.

The chain uses TRBV15 and TRBJ2-1; D uncertain. Sequencing was carried out using naive CD4+ T cells from blood. This TCR was sampled from a man in his thirties or forties with type 1 diabetes. The CDR3 here is CATSRDFRPNEQFF. The CDR3 DNA reads TGTGCCACCAGCAGAGATTTCAGACCCAATGAGCAGTTCTTC. Looking up the rest from reference TRBV15 and TRBJ2-1 gives the full variable domain: DAMVIQNPRYQVTQFGKPVTLSCSQTLNHNVMYWYQQKSSQAPKLLFHYYDKDFNNEADTPDNFQSRRPNTSFCFLDIRSPGLGDTAMYLCATSRDFRPNEQFFGPGTRLTVL.